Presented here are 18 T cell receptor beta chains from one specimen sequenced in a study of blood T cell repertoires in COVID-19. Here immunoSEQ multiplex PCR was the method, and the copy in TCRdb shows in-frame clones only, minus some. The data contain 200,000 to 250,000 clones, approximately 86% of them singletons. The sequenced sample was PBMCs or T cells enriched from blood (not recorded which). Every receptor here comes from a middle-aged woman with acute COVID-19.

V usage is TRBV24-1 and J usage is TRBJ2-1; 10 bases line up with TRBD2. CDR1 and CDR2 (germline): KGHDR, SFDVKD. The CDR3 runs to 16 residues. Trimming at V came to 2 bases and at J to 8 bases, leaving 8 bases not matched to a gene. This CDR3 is CATSDYPSGSRDEQFF. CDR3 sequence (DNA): TGTGCCACCAGTGATTATCCTAGCGGGAGCCGGGATGAGCAGTTCTTC.

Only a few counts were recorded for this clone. CDR3 bases: TGTGCCAGCAGCTTCCCTTTGATAGATTACAGTCAAGAGACCCAGTACTTC. Translating gives CASSFPLIDYSQETQYF. The V gene is TRBV7-8, the J gene TRBJ2-5; D is unresolved. Trimming took off 3 bases at V and 2 bases at J, with 19 bases between the two ends. The CDR3 length is 17 residues. Germline V gene sequence: CDR1 SGHVS, CDR2 FQNEAQ.

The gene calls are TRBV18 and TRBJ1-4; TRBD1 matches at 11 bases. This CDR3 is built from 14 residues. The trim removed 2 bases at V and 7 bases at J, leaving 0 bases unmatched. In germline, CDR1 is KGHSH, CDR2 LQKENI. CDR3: CASSPGTGGEKLFF. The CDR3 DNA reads TGTGCCAGCTCACCAGGGACAGGGGGTGAAAAACTGTTTTTT. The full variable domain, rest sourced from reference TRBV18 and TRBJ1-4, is NAGVMQNPRHLVRRRGQEARLRCSPMKGHSHVYWYRQLPEEGLKFMVYLQKENIIDESGMPKERFSAEFPKEGPSILRIQQVVRGDSAAYFCASSPGTGGEKLFFGSGTQLSVL.

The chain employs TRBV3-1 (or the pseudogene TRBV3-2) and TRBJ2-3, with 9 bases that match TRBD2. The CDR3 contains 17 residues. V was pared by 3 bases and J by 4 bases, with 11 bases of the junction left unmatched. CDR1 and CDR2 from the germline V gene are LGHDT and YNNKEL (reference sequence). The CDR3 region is CASSHPGGGRAPDTQYF. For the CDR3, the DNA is TGTGCCAGCAGCCACCCCGGGGGCGGGAGGGCCCCAGATACGCAGTATTTT.

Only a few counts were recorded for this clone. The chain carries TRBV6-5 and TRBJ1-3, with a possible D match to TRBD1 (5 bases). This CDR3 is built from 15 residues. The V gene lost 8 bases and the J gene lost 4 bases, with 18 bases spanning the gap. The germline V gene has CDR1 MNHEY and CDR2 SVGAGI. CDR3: CASRPPGVVGNTIYF. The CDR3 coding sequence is TGTGCCAGCCGGCCGCCGGGGGTCGTAGGAAACACCATATATTTT.

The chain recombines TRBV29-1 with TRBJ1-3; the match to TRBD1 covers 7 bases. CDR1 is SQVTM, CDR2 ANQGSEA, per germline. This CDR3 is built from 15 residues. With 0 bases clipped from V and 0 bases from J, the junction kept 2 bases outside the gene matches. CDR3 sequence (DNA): TGCAGCGTTGAAGATCGGACAGGCTCTGGAAACACCATATATTTT. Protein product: CSVEDRTGSGNTIYF. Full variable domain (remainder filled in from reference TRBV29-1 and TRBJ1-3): SAVISQKPSRDICQRGTSLTIQCQVDSQVTMMFWYRQQPGQSLTLIATANQGSEATYESGFVIDKFPISRPNLTFSTLTVSNMSPEDSSIYLCSVEDRTGSGNTIYFGEGSWLTVV.

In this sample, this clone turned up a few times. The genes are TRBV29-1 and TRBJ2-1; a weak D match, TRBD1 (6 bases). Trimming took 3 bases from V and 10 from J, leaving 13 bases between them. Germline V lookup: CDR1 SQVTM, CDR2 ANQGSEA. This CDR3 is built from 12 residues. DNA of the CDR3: TGCAGCGTTGATGGCCTCAGGGGCGAGCAGTTCTTC. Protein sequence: CSVDGLRGEQFF.

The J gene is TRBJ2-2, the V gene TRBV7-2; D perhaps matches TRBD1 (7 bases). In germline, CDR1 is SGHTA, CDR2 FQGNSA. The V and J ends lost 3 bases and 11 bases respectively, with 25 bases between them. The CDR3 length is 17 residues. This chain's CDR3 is CASSFTPGGWGMFELFF. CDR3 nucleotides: TGTGCCAGCAGCTTCACCCCAGGGGGGTGGGGGATGTTTGAGCTGTTTTTT.

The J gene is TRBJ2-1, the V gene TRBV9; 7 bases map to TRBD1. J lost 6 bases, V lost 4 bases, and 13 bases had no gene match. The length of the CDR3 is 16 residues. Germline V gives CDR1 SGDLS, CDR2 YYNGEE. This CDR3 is CASSPSPGQTSNEQFF. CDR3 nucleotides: TGTGCCAGCAGCCCCTCCCCGGGACAGACTTCCAATGAGCAGTTCTTC.

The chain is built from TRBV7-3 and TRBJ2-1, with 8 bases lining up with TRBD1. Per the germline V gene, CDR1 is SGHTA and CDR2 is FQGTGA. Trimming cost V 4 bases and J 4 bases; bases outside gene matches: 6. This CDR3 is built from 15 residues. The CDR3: CASSSTGGRYNEQFF. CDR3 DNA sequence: TGTGCCAGCAGCTCCACAGGGGGGAGATACAATGAGCAGTTCTTC.

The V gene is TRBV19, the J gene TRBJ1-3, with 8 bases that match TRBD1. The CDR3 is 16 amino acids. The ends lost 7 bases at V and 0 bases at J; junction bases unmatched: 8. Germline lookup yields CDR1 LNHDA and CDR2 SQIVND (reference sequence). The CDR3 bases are TGTGCCAGTACCCACTGGACAGGGAGCTCTGGAAACACCATATATTTT. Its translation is CASTHWTGSSGNTIYF. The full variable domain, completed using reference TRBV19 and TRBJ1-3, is DGGITQSPKYLFRKEGQNVTLSCEQNLNHDAMYWYRQDPGQGLRLIYYSQIVNDFQKGDIAEGYSVSREKKESFPLTVTSAQKNPTAFYLCASTHWTGSSGNTIYFGEGSWLTVV.

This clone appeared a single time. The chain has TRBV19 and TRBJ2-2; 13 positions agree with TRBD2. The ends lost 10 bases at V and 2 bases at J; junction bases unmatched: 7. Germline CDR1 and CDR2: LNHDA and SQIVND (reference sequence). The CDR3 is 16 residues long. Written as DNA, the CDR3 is TGTGCCACCGGGACTAGCGGGATAAAAAACACCGGGGAGCTGTTTTTT. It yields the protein CATGTSGIKNTGELFF. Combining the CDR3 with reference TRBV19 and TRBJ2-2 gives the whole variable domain DGGITQSPKYLFRKEGQNVTLSCEQNLNHDAMYWYRQDPGQGLRLIYYSQIVNDFQKGDIAEGYSVSREKKESFPLTVTSAQKNPTAFYLCATGTSGIKNTGELFFGEGSRLTVL.

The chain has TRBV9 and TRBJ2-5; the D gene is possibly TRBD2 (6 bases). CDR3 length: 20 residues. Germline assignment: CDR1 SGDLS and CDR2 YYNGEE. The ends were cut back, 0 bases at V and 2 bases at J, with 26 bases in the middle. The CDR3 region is CASSVAPVLVGGGPQETQYF. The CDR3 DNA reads TGTGCCAGCAGCGTAGCCCCAGTACTAGTGGGAGGAGGGCCTCAAGAGACCCAGTACTTC.

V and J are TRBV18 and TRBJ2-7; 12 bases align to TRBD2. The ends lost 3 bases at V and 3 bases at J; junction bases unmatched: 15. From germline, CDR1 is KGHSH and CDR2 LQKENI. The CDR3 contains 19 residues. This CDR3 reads CASSPPKTSGRGLFYEQYF. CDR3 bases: TGTGCCAGCTCACCTCCTAAGACTAGCGGGAGAGGGCTTTTCTACGAGCAGTACTTC.

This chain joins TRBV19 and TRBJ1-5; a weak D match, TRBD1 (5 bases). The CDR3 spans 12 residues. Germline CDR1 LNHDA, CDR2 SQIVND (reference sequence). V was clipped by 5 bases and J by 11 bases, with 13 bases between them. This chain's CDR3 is CASSAGKETQHF. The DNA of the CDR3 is TGTGCCAGTAGTGCAGGGAAGGAGACCCAGCATTTT.

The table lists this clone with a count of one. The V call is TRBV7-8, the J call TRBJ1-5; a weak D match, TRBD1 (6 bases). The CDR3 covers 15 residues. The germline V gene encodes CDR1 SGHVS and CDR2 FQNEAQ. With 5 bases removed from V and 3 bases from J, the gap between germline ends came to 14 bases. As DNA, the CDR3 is TGTGCCAGCAGCGCCCTGGGGGCCCTCAATCAGCCCCAGCATTTT. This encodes CASSALGALNQPQHF. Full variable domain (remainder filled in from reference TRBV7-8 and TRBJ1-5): GAGVSQSPRYKVAKRGQDVALRCDPISGHVSLFWYQQALGQGPEFLTYFQNEAQLDKSGLPSDRFFAERPEGSVSTLKIQRTQQEDSAVYLCASSALGALNQPQHFGDGTRLSIL.

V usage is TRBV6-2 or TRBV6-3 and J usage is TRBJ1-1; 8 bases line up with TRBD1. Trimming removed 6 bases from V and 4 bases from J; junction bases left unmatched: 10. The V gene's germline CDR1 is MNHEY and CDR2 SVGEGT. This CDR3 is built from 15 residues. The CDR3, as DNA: TGTGCCAGCAGCCGGCAGGACAGGGCGGGCACTGAAGCTTTCTTT. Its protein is CASSRQDRAGTEAFF.

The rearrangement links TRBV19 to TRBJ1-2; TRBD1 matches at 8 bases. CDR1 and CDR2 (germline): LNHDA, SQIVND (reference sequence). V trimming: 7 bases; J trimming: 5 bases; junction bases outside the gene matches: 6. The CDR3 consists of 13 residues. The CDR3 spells CASTWTGLYGYTF. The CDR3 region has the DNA TGTGCCAGTACCTGGACAGGGCTTTATGGCTACACCTTC.